This passage covers 21 T cell receptor beta chains from one sample sequenced in a study of blood T cell repertoires in COVID-19. Produced via immunoSEQ multiplex PCR; TCRdb's table is partial and in-frame only. The sample consists of about 150,000 clones, around 73% of them appearing once. The sample comprised PBMCs or T cells enriched from blood (not recorded which). The receptors stem from a woman between 45 and 60 years old who had recovered from COVID-19.

The genes are TRBV9 and TRBJ1-1; no definite D call. Germline V lookup: CDR1 SGDLS, CDR2 YYNGEE. The length of the CDR3 is 15 residues. V was pared by 4 bases and J by 1 base, with 14 bases between. CDR3 coding DNA: TGTGCCAGCAGCCCCCTCGGGGTGGGGAACACTGAAGCTTTCTTT. Its protein is CASSPLGVGNTEAFF.

The chain is built from TRBV24-1 and TRBJ2-1, with D uncertain. Trimming cost V 3 bases and J 6 bases, with 5 bases left between them. The CDR3 is 12 amino acids. Germline CDR1 KGHDR, CDR2 SFDVKD. CDR3 residues: CATSDPINEQFF. The CDR3 nucleotides read TGTGCCACCAGTGATCCAATCAATGAGCAGTTCTTC.

This chain joins TRBV2 and TRBJ1-2, with 10 bases identical to TRBD1. The CDR3 totals 13 residues. Trimming removed 11 bases from V and 4 bases from J; junction bases left unmatched: 7. Germline values: CDR1 SNHLY, CDR2 FYNNEI. In nucleotides, the CDR3 is TGTGCCGGAAGACAGGGGGCGGGCTATGGCTACACCTTC. Protein sequence: CAGRQGAGYGYTF.

CDR3 sequence: CASSHGQGEATEAFF. The CDR3 DNA reads as TGTGCCAGCAGCCACGGACAGGGGGAGGCCACTGAAGCTTTCTTT. The rearrangement joins TRBV11-3 to TRBJ1-1, with 10 bases lining up with TRBD1. CDR1 is SGHNT and CDR2 is YENEEA in the germline V gene. This CDR3 comprises 15 residues. Unmatched junction bases numbered 7, after V lost 5 bases and J lost 4 bases.

The chain joins TRBV6-4 to TRBJ1-2; 8 bases are a match to TRBD1. Germline trimming cut 8 bases from V and 2 bases from J; bases unmatched to any gene: 4. This CDR3 is 13 amino acids long. Germline CDR1 and CDR2: MRHNA and SNTAGT. The CDR3 is CASRGQVNYGYTF. CDR3 bases: TGTGCCAGCCGGGGACAGGTCAACTATGGCTACACCTTC.

The chain links TRBV5-1 to TRBJ1-4; no definite D call. The CDR3 has 16 amino acids. Germline lookup yields CDR1 SGHRS and CDR2 YFSETQ. V was shortened by 1 base and J by 0 bases, with 10 bases between the two germline ends. CDR3 amino acids: CASSLLVGATNEKLFF. Here the CDR3 DNA reads TGCGCCAGCAGCTTGTTGGTAGGAGCAACTAATGAAAAACTGTTTTTT.

The chain joins TRBV4-1 to TRBJ2-6, with 7 bases lining up with TRBD1. The ends lost 4 bases at V and 0 bases at J; junction bases unmatched: 6. Germline CDR1 MGHRA, CDR2 YSYEKL. This CDR3 contains 17 residues. CDR3 in DNA: TGCGCCAGCAGCCCCTCGGGACAGAGCTCTGGGGCCAACGTCCTGACTTTC. Translation: CASSPSGQSSGANVLTF.

The V and J genes are TRBV19 and TRBJ1-3; D call uncertain. This CDR3 is 13 amino acids long. Trimming took off 4 bases at V and 4 bases at J, with 8 bases between the two ends. The germline CDR1 and CDR2 sequences are LNHDA and SQIVND (reference sequence). The chain's CDR3 is CASSRLEGNTIYF. In nucleotides, the CDR3 is TGTGCCAGTAGTAGACTGGAGGGAAACACCATATATTTT.

This chain links TRBV29-1 with TRBJ1-1; 9 nucleotides line up with TRBD1. CDR1 SQVTM and CDR2 ANQGSEA come from the germline V gene. This CDR3 contains 14 residues. Trimming cost V 8 bases and J 6 bases; bases outside gene matches: 13. CDR3 region: CSPLGLTGGAEAFF. CDR3 DNA: TGCAGCCCACTCGGCCTGACAGGGGGTGCTGAAGCTTTCTTT.

This clone has more than one count but fewer than ten. The rearrangement links TRBV4-2 to TRBJ2-5; 9 bases agree with TRBD2. The length of the CDR3 is 13 residues. The trim removed 2 bases at V and 5 bases at J, leaving 0 bases unmatched. CDR1 and CDR2 (germline): LGHNA, YNFKEQ. The CDR3: CASSQLAGETQYF. For the CDR3, the DNA is TGTGCCAGCAGCCAACTAGCGGGGGAGACCCAGTACTTC.

This clone appeared a few times. The chain employs TRBV5-5 and TRBJ1-1; the D gene is possibly TRBD1 (5 bases). The CDR3 loop spans 12 amino acids. Germline CDR1 SGHKS, CDR2 YYEKEE (reference sequence). V lost 1 base, J lost 7 bases, and 8 bases lay in between. In nucleotides, the CDR3 is TGTGCCAGCAGCTTGAACAGGTTTGAAGCTTTCTTT. It is translated as CASSLNRFEAFF.

This chain's CDR3 is CATRYGGELFF. The CDR3 nucleotides read TGTGCCACCCGCTACGGCGGGGAGCTGTTTTTT. J is TRBJ2-2 and V is TRBV28; D is unresolved. Trimming cost V 10 bases and J 7 bases, with 10 bases left between them. CDR3 size: 11 residues. Germline CDR1 MDHEN, CDR2 SYDVKM. The whole variable domain, remainder taken from reference TRBV28 and TRBJ2-2, is DVKVTQSSRYLVKRTGEKVFLECVQDMDHENMFWYRQDPGLGLRLIYFSYDVKMKEKGDIPEGYSVSREKKERFSLILESASTNQTSMYLCATRYGGELFFGEGSRLTVL.

The CDR3 bases are TGTGCCAGCAGCTCAGGACAGGGATATGGCTACACCTTC. Residues: CASSSGQGYGYTF. J is TRBJ1-2 and V is TRBV7-3; 8 bases map to TRBD1. Germline CDR1 and CDR2: SGHTA and FQGTGA. The CDR3 sequence is 13 residues long. Germline trimming cut 4 bases from V and 5 bases from J; bases unmatched to any gene: 3.

This rearrangement joins TRBV6-6 to TRBJ1-5; 7 bases line up with TRBD1. CDR1 and CDR2 from the germline V gene are MNHNY and SVGAGI (reference sequence). V lost 6 bases, J lost 6 bases, and 11 bases stayed unmatched. The CDR3 runs to 15 residues. Here the CDR3 reads CASRTDRVVGQPQHF. DNA for the CDR3: TGTGCCAGCAGAACCGACAGGGTGGTTGGTCAGCCCCAGCATTTT.

The J gene is TRBJ1-5, the V gene TRBV6-5, with D perhaps TRBD1 (6 bases). This CDR3 comprises 15 residues. Between the trimmed V and J ends, which lost 4 bases and 0 bases, there was a span of 10 bases. The V gene's germline CDR1 is MNHEY and CDR2 SVGAGI. The chain's CDR3 is CASSSTGHSNQPQHF. The CDR3 DNA reads as TGTGCCAGCAGTTCGACAGGACATAGCAATCAGCCCCAGCATTTT.

The chain is built from TRBV21-1 and TRBJ2-3; TRBD1, the table's D call, was not compared with the DNA. TRBV21-1 is tagged as a pseudogene. This CDR3 is built from 18 residues. For the CDR3, the DNA is TGTGCCAGCAGCACAGAAACTAAAGGGACACCTAGCACAGATACGCAGTATTTT. It yields the protein CASSTETKGTPSTDTQYF.

The genes are TRBV7-6 and TRBJ2-1; perhaps TRBD1 as D (6 bases). The V and J ends lost 5 bases and 10 bases respectively, with 24 bases between them. The CDR3 is 16 amino acids. Per the germline V gene, CDR1 is SGHVS and CDR2 is FNYEAQ. CDR3 coding DNA: TGTGCCAGCAGCCCAGCGAAGGGGGATCCCTTACGGGAGCAGTTCTTC. Its translation: CASSPAKGDPLREQFF.

This clone was observed a handful of times. As DNA, the CDR3 is TGTGCCAGCAGCCGACTAGCGGACAACAATGAGCAGTTCTTC. The encoded protein is CASSRLADNNEQFF. The chain has TRBV6-6 and TRBJ2-1, with 9 bases fitting TRBD2. Germline CDR1 reads MNHNY; CDR2 reads SVGAGI (reference sequence). The CDR3 runs 14 residues. V was clipped by 6 bases and J by 5 bases; unmatched bases: 5.

This clone was observed many times. The chain employs TRBV2 and TRBJ2-7; perhaps TRBD1 as D (5 bases). V was cut by 3 bases and J by 2 bases, with 11 bases left in between. CDR1 is SNHLY and CDR2 is FYNNEI in the germline V gene. The CDR3 has 14 residues. Here the CDR3 reads CASSENRRTYEQYV. The CDR3 DNA reads TGTGCCAGCAGTGAGAACAGGAGAACCTACGAGCAGTACGTC.

This clone was counted a few times. The genes are TRBV20-1 and TRBJ2-7, with D unclear. Deletions cut 3 bases from V and 11 bases from J, with 17 bases between. The V gene's germline CDR1 is DFQATT and CDR2 SNEGSKA (reference sequence). The CDR3 spans 12 residues. The CDR3 bases are TGCAGTGCTAGTGGCCCGACTGTTTCTAAGTACGTC. This translates into CSASGPTVSKYV.

The chain couples TRBV19 to TRBJ1-3; tentatively, D is TRBD1 (5 bases). Germline values: CDR1 LNHDA, CDR2 SQIVND (reference sequence). The V end was cut by 6 bases, the J end by 0 bases, with 15 bases between. The CDR3 loop spans 16 amino acids. The CDR3 is CASSRSGVNSGNTIYF. The CDR3 bases are TGTGCCAGTAGCCGGTCGGGGGTTAACTCTGGAAACACCATATATTTT. Using reference TRBV19 and TRBJ1-3 for the parts outside the CDR3, the full variable domain is DGGITQSPKYLFRKEGQNVTLSCEQNLNHDAMYWYRQDPGQGLRLIYYSQIVNDFQKGDIAEGYSVSREKKESFPLTVTSAQKNPTAFYLCASSRSGVNSGNTIYFGEGSWLTVV.